Listed here are 24 T cell receptor beta chains from one sample, sequenced in a study of read filtering for tumor transcriptome and immune sequencing. This library used approximately 370 ng RNA and molecular barcoded adaptors spanning alpha/delta and beta/gamma chains. MiXCR, run by TCRdb on the reads, gives a single entry per CDR3 protein. The sample holds 50,000 to 65,000 distinct CDR3 sequences, roughly 12% seen once. Sequencing was carried out using a population of CD138-negative cells sorted from bone marrow. The receptors originated from a donor at least 40 years old with multiple myeloma.

The table lists this clonotype with many counts. The J gene is TRBJ2-7, the V gene TRBV23-1; D assignment may be TRBD1 or TRBD2 (5 bases each). TRBV23-1 has ORF status, its function being uncertain. V was shortened by 3 bases and J by 7 bases, with 22 bases between the two germline ends. This CDR3 region has 16 residues. The CDR3, as DNA: TGCGCCAGCAGTCACCCCCCCGGGACGGCCCTGCGGGAGCAGTACTTC. As protein: CASSHPPGTALREQYF.

A word on this clonotype: This likely stems from a read error, as it lies one base from a far larger clone. This chain links TRBV6-5 with TRBJ2-1; 9 bases match TRBD1. The germline CDR1 and CDR2 sequences are MNHEY and SVGAGI. This CDR3 is 15 amino acids long. This CDR3 is CAIRSDRGSYNELFF. CDR3 sequence (DNA): TGTGCCATCAGATCCGACAGGGGGTCCTACAATGAGCTGTTCTTC.

This clonotype occurred once. The rearrangement links TRBV12-3 or TRBV12-4 to TRBJ2-7; maybe TRBD1 (6 bases). This CDR3 is 15 amino acids long. Trimming pared 4 bases from V and 6 bases from J, leaving 19 bases between. Here the CDR3 DNA reads TGTGCCAGCAGTTCGTACAGGGATCCCTCAGCCGAGCAGTACTTC. It encodes CASSSYRDPSAEQYF.

The chain uses TRBV6-5 and TRBJ2-5; D gene unclear. In germline, CDR1 is MNHEY, CDR2 SVGAGI. The CDR3 consists of 13 residues. The V and J ends lost 4 bases and 0 bases respectively, with 6 bases between them. CDR3 protein: CASSSAHQETQYF. CDR3 DNA sequence: TGTGCCAGCAGTTCCGCACACCAAGAGACCCAGTACTTC.

This clonotype was counted ten times or more. This chain links TRBV7-9 with TRBJ1-5; D gene unclear. CDR3 length equals 12 residues. V was trimmed by 3 bases and J by 5 bases, leaving 5 bases between them. The germline V gene has CDR1 SEHNR and CDR2 FQNEAQ (reference sequence). CDR3 loop: CASSFSDQPQHF. The CDR3 nucleotides read TGTGCCAGCAGCTTCTCGGATCAGCCCCAGCATTTT. Full variable domain (missing parts from reference TRBV7-9 and TRBJ1-5): DTGVSQNPRHKITKRGQNVTFRCDPISEHNRLYWYRQTLGQGPEFLTYFQNEAQLEKSRLLSDRFSAERPKGSFSTLEIQRTEQGDSAMYLCASSFSDQPQHFGDGTRLSIL.

This clonotype was recorded many times. The V gene is TRBV4-1, the J gene TRBJ1-1, with 8 nucleotides matching TRBD1. Germline assignment: CDR1 MGHRA and CDR2 YSYEKL. The CDR3 consists of 17 residues. V lost 0 bases and J lost 0; bases outside the gene matches: 6. The CDR3 here is CASSQEIGRGLNTEAFF. The CDR3 DNA reads TGCGCCAGCAGCCAAGAGATAGGCAGGGGGCTGAACACTGAAGCTTTCTTT.

Details on this clonotype: Being one base from a much bigger clone, this may be a read error. The chain links TRBV11-2 to TRBJ2-2, with TRBD2 matching 9 bases. Looked up from germline, CDR1 is SGHAT and CDR2 is FQNNGV. V lost 3 bases to trimming and J lost 1 base; unmatched junction nucleotides: 6. CDR3 size: 17 residues. The CDR3 DNA is TGTGCCAGCAGCTTGGAAAGCGGGGGGATGAACACCGGGGAGCTGTTTTTT. This translates into CASSLESGGMNTGELFF.

The V call is TRBV7-6, the J call TRBJ2-7, with 7 bases identical to TRBD1. The CDR3 is made up of 14 amino acids. Germline assignment: CDR1 SGHVS and CDR2 FNYEAQ. The V and J ends lost 1 base and 5 bases, in that order; junction bases with no gene match: 5. This CDR3 is CASSLEGAMDEQYF. Written as DNA, the CDR3 is TGTGCCAGCAGCTTAGAGGGGGCCATGGACGAGCAGTACTTC.

This chain connects TRBV6-6 to TRBJ2-7; 11 bases line up with TRBD1. V lost 7 bases, J lost 0 bases, and 5 bases stayed unmatched. This CDR3 has 15 residues. Per the germline V gene, CDR1 is MNHNY and CDR2 is SVGAGI (reference sequence). CDR3 residues: CASIPGTGGSYEQYF. In DNA form, the CDR3 reads TGTGCCAGCATTCCTGGGACAGGGGGCTCCTACGAGCAGTACTTC.

This clonotype was seen many times. The rearrangement links TRBV6-1 to TRBJ2-1, with TRBD2 identical over 11 bases. The germline CDR1 and CDR2 sequences are MNHNS and SASEGT. The junction had 9 bases not matched to a gene; V was cut back by 7 bases and J by 7 bases. The CDR3 is 15 amino acids. CDR3: CASTDSGGARNEQFF. The CDR3, as DNA: TGTGCCAGCACCGATAGCGGGGGGGCCCGGAATGAGCAGTTCTTC.

This clonotype was detected ten times or more. V and J are TRBV29-1 and TRBJ2-1; D may correspond to TRBD1 or TRBD2 (8 bases each). Germline V gene sequence: CDR1 SQVTM, CDR2 ANQGSEA. CDR3 length: 18 residues. V was shortened by 2 bases and J by 5 bases, with 25 bases between the two germline ends. The chain's CDR3 is CSVERTGYGGGTHNEQFF. As DNA, the CDR3 is TGCAGCGTTGAACGGACAGGGTATGGCGGGGGGACCCACAATGAGCAGTTCTTC.

In its sample, this clonotype was seen many times. The V call is TRBV5-1, the J call TRBJ1-1, with a weak D call TRBD1 (6 bases). The germline V gene encodes CDR1 SGHRS and CDR2 YFSETQ. The CDR3 covers 15 residues. V shed 4 bases and J shed 6 bases, with 19 bases lying between them. In DNA, the CDR3 is TGCGCCAGCAGCCCCGAGCCGTACCGGACAGCTGAAGCTTTCTTT. Its translation is CASSPEPYRTAEAFF.

The sample holds a few counts of this clonotype. The final CDR3 position lacks the conserved phenylalanine or tryptophan, pointing to a likely read error. The rearrangement uses TRBV18 and TRBJ2-5; D call uncertain. V shed 3 bases and J shed 2 bases, with 4 bases lying between them. From germline, CDR1 is KGHSH and CDR2 LQKENI. The CDR3 has 12 amino acids. CDR3 nucleotide sequence: TGTGCCAGCTCACCGGGACAAGAGACCCAGTACTGC. This gives the protein CASSPGQETQYC.

In this sample, this clonotype turned up many times. The gene calls are TRBV9 and TRBJ2-5; 10 positions agree with TRBD1. This CDR3 is 16 amino acids long. CDR1 and CDR2 from the germline V gene are SGDLS and YYNGEE. V shed 3 bases, J shed 3 bases, and the junction held 8 bases outside the gene matches. Written as DNA, the CDR3 is TGTGCCAGCAGCGCATTTTCCGGGACAGGGGAAGAGACCCAGTACTTC. It specifies CASSAFSGTGEETQYF.

This clonotype was detected many times. J is TRBJ1-2 and V is TRBV2; no reliable D call. The germline CDR1 and CDR2 sequences are SNHLY and FYNNEI. The CDR3 contains 13 residues. Between the trimmed V and J ends, which lost 6 bases and 5 bases, there was a span of 13 bases. The CDR3 DNA is TGTGCCAGCAGGGGAGACCTATCTTATGGCTACACCTTC. This gives the protein CASRGDLSYGYTF. Complete variable domain (other parts from reference TRBV2 and TRBJ1-2): EPEVTQTPSHQVTQMGQEVILRCVPISNHLYFYWYRQILGQKVEFLVSFYNNEISEKSEIFDDQFSVERPDGSNFTLKIRSTKLEDSAMYFCASRGDLSYGYTFGSGTRLTVV.

This rearrangement joins TRBV3-1 to TRBJ1-5; D possibly corresponds to TRBD1 (5 bases). This CDR3 is 13 amino acids long. CDR1 LGHDT and CDR2 YNNKEL come from the germline V gene (reference sequence). Trimming left V 10 bases short and J 2 bases short, with 12 bases between. In nucleotides, the CDR3 is TGTGCCACGGGACTTGGAGGCAATCAGCCCCAGCATTTT. It encodes CATGLGGNQPQHF.

This clonotype was seen only a few times. V usage is TRBV5-5 and J usage is TRBJ2-7; D is unresolved. The germline gives CDR1 SGHKS, CDR2 YYEKEE (reference sequence). The CDR3 is 12 residues long. V was cut by 2 bases and J by 4 bases, with 7 bases left in between. CDR3 sequence: CASSFVSYEQYF. The DNA for the CDR3 is TGTGCCAGCAGCTTCGTCAGTTACGAGCAGTACTTC.

This sequence joins TRBV28 and TRBJ1-3; 7 bases align to TRBD1. The germline gives CDR1 MDHEN, CDR2 SYDVKM. Germline trimming cut 11 bases from V and 0 bases from J; bases unmatched to any gene: 10. The CDR3 spans 15 residues. Written as DNA, the CDR3 is TGTGCCGTCCATGGCGCAGGGGGCTCTGGAAACACCATATATTTT. It translates to CAVHGAGGSGNTIYF. Full variable domain (outside the CDR3, taken from reference TRBV28 and TRBJ1-3): DVKVTQSSRYLVKRTGEKVFLECVQDMDHENMFWYRQDPGLGLRLIYFSYDVKMKEKGDIPEGYSVSREKKERFSLILESASTNQTSMYLCAVHGAGGSGNTIYFGEGSWLTVV.

This clonotype has ten or more counts. The gene calls are TRBV2 and TRBJ2-7, with TRBD1 identical over 9 bases. CDR3 size: 12 residues. Per the germline V gene, CDR1 is SNHLY and CDR2 is FYNNEI. The V segment lost 6 bases and the J segment 6 bases; nucleotides outside the gene matches: 3. CDR3 loop: CASSGTGFEQYF. CDR3 DNA sequence: TGTGCCAGCAGCGGGACAGGGTTCGAGCAGTACTTC.

This clonotype was recorded at least ten times. V is TRBV29-1 and J is TRBJ2-1; D might be TRBD1 or TRBD2, each matching 5 bases. V was pared by 4 bases and J by 0 bases, with 10 bases between. The CDR3 runs to 14 residues. Germline-derived CDR1 and CDR2 are SQVTM and ANQGSEA. The CDR3 DNA follows: TGCAGCGTTGTATCTGGGGGCTCCTACAATGAGCAGTTCTTC. Its translation is CSVVSGGSYNEQFF.

As regards this clonotype: This may stem from a read error, because a much larger clone lies one nucleotide away. CDR3 coding DNA: TGTGCCAGCAGCCGGACAGCAATTAATGAAAAACTGTTTTTT. Translated: CASSRTAINEKLFF. The chain carries TRBV6-5 and TRBJ1-4; perhaps TRBD1 as D (6 bases). CDR3 length equals 14 residues. Between the trimmed V and J ends, which lost 6 bases and 4 bases, there was a span of 12 bases. Germline CDR1 and CDR2: MNHEY and SVGAGI.

In the case of this clonotype: This clone may be a read error of a much larger clone one base away. The CDR3 nucleotides read TGTGCTAGTCGGGGGAACACCGGGGAGCTGTCTTTT. It codes for CASRGNTGELSF. The genes are TRBV12-5 and TRBJ2-2; D may be TRBD2 (6 bases). The CDR3 consists of 12 residues. Germline CDR1 is LGHNT and CDR2 is FRNRAP.

This clonotype was recorded at least ten times. The chain couples TRBV5-5 to TRBJ1-2; D is ambiguous. V was trimmed by 4 bases and J by 4 bases, leaving 8 bases between them. The CDR3 has 12 residues. In germline, CDR1 is SGHKS, CDR2 YYEKEE (reference sequence). The CDR3 spells CASSSGVYGYTF. The CDR3 nucleotides are TGTGCCAGCAGCAGCGGAGTCTATGGCTACACCTTC.

This clonotype appeared many times. The chain employs TRBV6-5 and TRBJ2-7; 7 bases map to TRBD2. CDR1 is MNHEY and CDR2 is SVGAGI in the germline V gene. This CDR3 spans 14 amino acids. Unmatched junction bases numbered 4, after V lost 2 bases and J lost 3 bases. The CDR3 reads CASSYVGGGYEQYF. The DNA for the CDR3 is TGTGCCAGCAGTTACGTTGGCGGGGGCTACGAGCAGTACTTC.